The source of this T cell receptor beta chain is a study of blood T cell repertoires in COVID-19. Overall study: The analysed material was cDNA or gDNA that came from T cells, B-cell-depleted T cells, or PBMCs.

Germline-derived CDR1 and CDR2 are KGHDR and SFDVKD. With 3 bases clipped from V and 7 bases from J, the junction kept 9 bases outside the gene matches. The CDR3 has 16 residues. This table comes from immunoSEQ multiplex PCR, and its TCRdb copy is limited to in-frame clones, with some not included. The sample lists some 70,000 clones; 70% to 85% were seen once. This clonotype originated in a man in his 60s with acute or convalescent COVID-19. V gene TRBV24-1 combines with J gene TRBJ2-2, with 8 bases fitting TRBD1. Sequencing input: peripheral blood. As DNA, the CDR3 is TGTGCCACCAGTGATAGAAGACAGGGGAAGGTCGGGGAGCTGTTTTTT. This encodes CATSDRRQGKVGELFF.